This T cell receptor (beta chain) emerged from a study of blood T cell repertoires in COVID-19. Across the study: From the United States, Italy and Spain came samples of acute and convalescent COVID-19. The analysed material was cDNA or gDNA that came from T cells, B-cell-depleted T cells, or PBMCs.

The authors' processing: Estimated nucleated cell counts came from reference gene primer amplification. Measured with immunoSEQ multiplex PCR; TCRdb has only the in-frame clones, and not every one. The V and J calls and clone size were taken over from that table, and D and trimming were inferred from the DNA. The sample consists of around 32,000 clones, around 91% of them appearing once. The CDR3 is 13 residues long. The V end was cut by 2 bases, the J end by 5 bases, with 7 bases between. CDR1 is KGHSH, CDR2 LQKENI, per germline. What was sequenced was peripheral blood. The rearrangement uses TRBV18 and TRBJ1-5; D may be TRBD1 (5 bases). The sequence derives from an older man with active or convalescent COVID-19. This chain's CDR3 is CASSPGGDQPQHF. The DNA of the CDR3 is TGTGCCAGCTCACCAGGAGGGGATCAGCCCCAGCATTTT.